This T cell receptor beta chain appears in the sequencing data of a study of blood T cell repertoires in COVID-19. Overall study: Samples came from the United States, Italy and Spain, spanning acute and convalescent COVID-19. Sources were T cells, B-cell-depleted T cells, or PBMCs; the material itself was cDNA or gDNA.

Original analysis: Reference gene primer amplification gave estimated nucleated cell counts. Here immunoSEQ multiplex PCR was the method, and the copy in TCRdb shows in-frame clones only, minus some. D and trimming were read from the DNA, whereas the V and J calls and clone size are those reported in that table. Among roughly 250,000 clones listed, under 85% were seen once. Germline loops: CDR1 LNHDA, CDR2 SQIVND (reference sequence). Trimming left V 6 bases short and J 0 bases short, with 21 bases between. CDR3 size: 19 residues. The chain employs TRBV19 and TRBJ2-6, with D tentatively TRBD2 (6 bases). The sample was peripheral blood. The source of this sequence is a human donor in a cohort sampled during active COVID-19. The CDR3 nucleotides read TGTGCCAGTAGCTCCCTCGGGAGTTTCCTTAGCTCTGGGGCCAACGTCCTGACTTTC. Its translation: CASSSLGSFLSSGANVLTF.